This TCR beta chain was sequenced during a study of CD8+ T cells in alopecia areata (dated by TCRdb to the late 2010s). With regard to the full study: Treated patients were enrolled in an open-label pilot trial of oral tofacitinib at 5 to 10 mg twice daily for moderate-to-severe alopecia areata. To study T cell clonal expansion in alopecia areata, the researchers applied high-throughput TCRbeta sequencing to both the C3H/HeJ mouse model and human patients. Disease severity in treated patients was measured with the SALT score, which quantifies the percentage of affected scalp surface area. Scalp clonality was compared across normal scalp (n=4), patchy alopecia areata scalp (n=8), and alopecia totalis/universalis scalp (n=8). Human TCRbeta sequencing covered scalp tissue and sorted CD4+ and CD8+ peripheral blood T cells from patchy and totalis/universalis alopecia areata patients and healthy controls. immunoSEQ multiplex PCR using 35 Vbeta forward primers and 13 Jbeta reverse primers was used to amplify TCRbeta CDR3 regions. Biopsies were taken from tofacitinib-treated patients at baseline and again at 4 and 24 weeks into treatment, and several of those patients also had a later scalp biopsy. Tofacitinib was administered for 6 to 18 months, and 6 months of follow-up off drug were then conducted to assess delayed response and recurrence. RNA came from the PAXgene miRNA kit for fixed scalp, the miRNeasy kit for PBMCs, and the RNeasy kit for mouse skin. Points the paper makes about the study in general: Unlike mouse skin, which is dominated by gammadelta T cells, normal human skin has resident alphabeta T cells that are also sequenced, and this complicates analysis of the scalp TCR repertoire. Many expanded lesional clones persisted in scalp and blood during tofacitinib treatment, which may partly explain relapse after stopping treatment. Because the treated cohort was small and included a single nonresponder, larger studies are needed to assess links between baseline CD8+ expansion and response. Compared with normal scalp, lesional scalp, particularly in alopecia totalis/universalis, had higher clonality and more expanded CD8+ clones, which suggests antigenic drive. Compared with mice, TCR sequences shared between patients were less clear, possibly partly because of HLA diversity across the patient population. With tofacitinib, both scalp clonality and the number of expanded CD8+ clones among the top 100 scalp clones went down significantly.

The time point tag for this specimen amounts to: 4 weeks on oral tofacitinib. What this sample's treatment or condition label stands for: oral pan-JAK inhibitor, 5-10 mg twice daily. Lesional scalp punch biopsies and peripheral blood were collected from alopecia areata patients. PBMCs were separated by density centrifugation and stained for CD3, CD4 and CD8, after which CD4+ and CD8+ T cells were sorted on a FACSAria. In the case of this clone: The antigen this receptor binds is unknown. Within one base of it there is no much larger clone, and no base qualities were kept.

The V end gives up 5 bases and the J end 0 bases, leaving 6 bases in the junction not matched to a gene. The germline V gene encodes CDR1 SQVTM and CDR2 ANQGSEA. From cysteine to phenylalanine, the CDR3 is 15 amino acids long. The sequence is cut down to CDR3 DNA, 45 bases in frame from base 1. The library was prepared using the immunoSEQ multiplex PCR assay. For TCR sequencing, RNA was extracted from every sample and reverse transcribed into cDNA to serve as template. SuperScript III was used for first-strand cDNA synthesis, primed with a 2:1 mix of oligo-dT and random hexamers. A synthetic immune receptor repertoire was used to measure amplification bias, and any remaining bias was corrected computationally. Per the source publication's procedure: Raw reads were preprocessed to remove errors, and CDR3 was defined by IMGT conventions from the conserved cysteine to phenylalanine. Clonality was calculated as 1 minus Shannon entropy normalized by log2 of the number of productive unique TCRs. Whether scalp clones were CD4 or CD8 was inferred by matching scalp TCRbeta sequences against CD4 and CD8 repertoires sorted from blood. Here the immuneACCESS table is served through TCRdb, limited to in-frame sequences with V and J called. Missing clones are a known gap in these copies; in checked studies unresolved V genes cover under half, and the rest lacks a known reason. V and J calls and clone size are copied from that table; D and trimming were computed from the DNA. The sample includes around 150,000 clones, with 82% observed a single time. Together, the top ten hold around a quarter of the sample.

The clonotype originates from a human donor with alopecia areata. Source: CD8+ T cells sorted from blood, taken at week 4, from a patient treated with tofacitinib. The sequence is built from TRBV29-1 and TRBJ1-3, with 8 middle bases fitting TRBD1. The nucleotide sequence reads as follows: TGCAGCGTTTCAGGGGGCCGGAGCTCTGGAAACACCATATATTTT. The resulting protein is CSVSGGRSSGNTIYF.